This TCR beta chain is from a study of blood T cells in healthy people across ages. Worth noting for this clonotype: Its antigen is unknown.

Findings and caveats of the study: Strong correlation was found linking TCR beta diversity to naive T cell percentage. Investigators treated diversity estimates from one million T cells as underestimates. Among long-lived donors, naive CD4+ cells were more numerous and diversity higher than in aged donors.

A second PCR, run for about 7 to 11 cycles, used a sample-barcoded 5' primer plus a J-beta primer mix. Each of the samples gave a minimum of 2.5 million paired-end reads that contained CDR3. TCRdb reprocessed the 5' RACE reads with MiXCR, giving one entry per CDR3 protein. The data contain 730,000 or so distinct CDR3 sequences, roughly 44% of them singletons. CDR3 length: 18 residues. J lost 2 bases, V lost 4 bases, and 7 bases had no gene match. The germline V gene has CDR1 ENHRY and CDR2 SYGVKD. This receptor was taken from a woman in her sixties in good health. The sequenced sample consisted of blood. The J gene is TRBJ2-3, the V gene TRBV10-3, with TRBD2 identical over 15 bases. The CDR3 protein is CAISGPRTSGRATDTQYF. CDR3 DNA sequence: TGTGCCATCAGTGGTCCACGGACTAGCGGGAGGGCCACAGATACGCAGTATTTT.